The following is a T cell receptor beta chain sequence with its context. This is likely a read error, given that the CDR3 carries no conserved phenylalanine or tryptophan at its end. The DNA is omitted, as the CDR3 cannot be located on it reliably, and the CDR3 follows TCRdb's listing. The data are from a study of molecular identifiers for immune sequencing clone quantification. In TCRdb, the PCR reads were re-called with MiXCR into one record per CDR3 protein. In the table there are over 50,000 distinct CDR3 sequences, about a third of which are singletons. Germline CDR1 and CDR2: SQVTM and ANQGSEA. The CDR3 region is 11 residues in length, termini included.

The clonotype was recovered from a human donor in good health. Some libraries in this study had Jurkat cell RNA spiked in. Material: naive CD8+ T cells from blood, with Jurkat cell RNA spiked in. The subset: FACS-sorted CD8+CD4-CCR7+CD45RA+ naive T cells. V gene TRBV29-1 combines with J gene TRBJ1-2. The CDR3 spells CSVDSRRGYSI.